This T cell receptor (beta chain) emerged from a study of PD-1 blockade in classical Hodgkin lymphoma. Documented time point: newly diagnosed, previously untreated cHL patient sample. Isolation of CD4+ T cells from thawed PBMCs was performed by magnetic negative selection. The CDR3 runs to 15 residues. Unmatched junction bases numbered 8, after V lost 5 bases and J lost 8 bases. The germline V gene has CDR1 SGHAT and CDR2 FQNNGV. Assay used: immunoSEQ multiplex PCR; TCRdb lists only in-frame clones, some missing. The sample holds around 27,000 clones, 80% to 90% seen once. Sequenced: CD4+ T cells from blood. This chain joins TRBV11-2 and TRBJ2-1; TRBD2 aligns across 11 bases. The clonotype comes from a human donor with classical Hodgkin lymphoma. The CDR3 loop reads CASSPIAGGVDEQFF. The DNA of the CDR3 is TGTGCCAGCAGCCCCATAGCGGGAGGGGTTGATGAGCAGTTCTTC.